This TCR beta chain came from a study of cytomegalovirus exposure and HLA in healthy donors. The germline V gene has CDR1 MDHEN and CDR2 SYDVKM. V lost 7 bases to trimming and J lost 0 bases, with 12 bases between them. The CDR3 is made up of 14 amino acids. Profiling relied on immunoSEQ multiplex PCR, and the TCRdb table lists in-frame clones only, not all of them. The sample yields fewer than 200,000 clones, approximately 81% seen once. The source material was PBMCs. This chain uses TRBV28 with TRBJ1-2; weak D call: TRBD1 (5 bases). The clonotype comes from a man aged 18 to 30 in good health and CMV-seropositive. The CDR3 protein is CASTYQGTNYGYTF. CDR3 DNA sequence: TGTGCCAGCACCTACCAGGGAACTAACTATGGCTACACCTTC.